Listed below are T cell receptor beta chains from one sample, sequenced in a study of T cell changes during pregnancy in multiple sclerosis. Repertoires were generated with immunoSEQ multiplex PCR, while TCRdb's copy carries only in-frame clones and drops some. The sample yields around 71,000 clones, 85% to 95% seen once. This specimen consisted of peripheral blood, obtained in the third trimester of pregnancy. Receptors originate from a female donor with multiple sclerosis, enrolled in a pregnancy study. The conserved cysteine and the conserved F or W are not part of the CDR3 here. The order of the fields is J gene, V gene, CDR3 protein.

TRBJ2-2 TRBV19 ASNSGLAVNTGELF
TRBJ2-2 TRBV18 ASSLPSEPSRTGELF
TRBJ2-3 TRBV10-3 AISDRQRWDTQY
TRBJ1-2 TRBV28 ASLTRGGSYGYT
TRBJ1-2 TRBV2 ASRQGEINYGYT
TRBJ2-3 TRBV5-8 ASSLVGGRANPDTQY
TRBJ1-1 TRBV19 ASSMETMNTEAF
TRBJ1-1 TRBV6-1 ASSSGTGRTEAF
TRBJ1-1 TRBV30 AWSKWANTEAF
TRBJ2-7 TRBV10-1 ASSELLSGGDGEQY
TRBJ2-3 TRBV7-2 ASSLFPGTRTDTQY
TRBJ2-7 TRBV5-4 ASSLGGREDREQY
TRBJ1-2 TRBV28 ASSLPDRDLGYGYT
TRBJ2-1 TRBV6-6 ASSTDRANEQF
TRBJ2-7 TRBV14 ASSQRTSGRALSYEQY
TRBJ1-2 TRBV7-6 ASSASGSGGYT
TRBJ2-1 TRBV14 ASSPGTLLYNEQF
TRBJ2-7 TRBV19 ASSIGAAISYEQY
TRBJ2-5 TRBV4-1 ASALPQETQY
TRBJ1-2 TRBV5-6 ASSLAGQPFNYGYT
TRBJ2-3 TRBV29-1 SVDTGSDTQY
TRBJ2-7 TRBV6-1 ASSLAGLTYEQY
TRBJ1-4 TRBV28 ASRPQGADEKLF